This T cell receptor beta chain was sequenced in a study of cytomegalovirus exposure and HLA in healthy donors. PCR was performed using 60 Vbeta and 13 Jbeta primers. Data came from immunoSEQ multiplex PCR; TCRdb stores just in-frame clones and leaves some out. This sample yields some 140,000 clones, of which approximately 8.9% are seen a single time; 6% to 7.5% belongs to the top ten. This clone came up a few times. Its antigen is still unknown. General observations from the study: The only immune exposure information that was available was CMV serostatus.

This TCR derives from a woman in her thirties or forties in good health and CMV-seropositive. The specimen was PBMCs.

The CDR3: CASEPMGAANTGELFF. The CDR3 region has the DNA TGCGCCAGCGAGCCGATGGGAGCAGCGAACACCGGGGAGCTGTTTTTT. This chain uses TRBV5-1 with TRBJ2-2; TRBD2 might be the D (5 bases). This CDR3 region has 16 residues. V was clipped by 7 bases and J by 0 bases, with 16 bases between them. The V gene's germline CDR1 is SGHRS and CDR2 YFSETQ.